This TCR beta chain came from a study of blood T cell repertoires in COVID-19. Sequencing was performed with immunoSEQ multiplex PCR; in TCRdb, only in-frame clones are kept and a portion is missing. This sample has 54,000 or so clones; approximately 85% occur once, and the top ten carry roughly 25%. This CDR3 spans 14 amino acids. Germline values: CDR1 ENHRY, CDR2 SYGVKD. Germline trimming cut 3 bases from V and 12 bases from J; bases unmatched to any gene: 5. The clonotype comes from a woman of 80 years or more with acute or convalescent COVID-19. The V gene is TRBV10-3, the J gene TRBJ2-1; 13 bases align to TRBD2. Sequencing input: peripheral blood. CDR3 sequence: CAISDGLAGVGQFF. CDR3 sequence (DNA): TGTGCCATCAGTGATGGACTAGCGGGAGTCGGGCAGTTCTTC.